The clone carrying this TCR beta chain turned up a few times. The data belong to a study of patients and donors after allogeneic stem cell transplantation. Germline-derived CDR1 and CDR2 are SGHRS and YFSETQ. The CDR3 extends over 13 amino acids. The ends were cut back, 5 bases at V and 1 base at J, with 9 bases in the middle. TCRdb itself ran the RT-PCR reads through MiXCR, one entry per CDR3 protein. This sample has tens of thousands of distinct CDR3 sequences, with 40% to 60% found just once. This clonotype was obtained from a human donor who was either an allogeneic HSCT recipient or a stem cell or donor lymphocyte infusion donor (not recorded which). It is not recorded whose cells these are; they may come from a transplant donor. The sample taken for sequencing was blood, either unsorted or a sorted T cell fraction (not recorded which). The chain is built from TRBV5-1 and TRBJ1-1, with a possible D match to TRBD1 (6 bases). CDR3 loop: CASRPQGNTEAFF. The CDR3 DNA reads TGCGCCAGCAGGCCACAGGGGAACACTGAAGCTTTCTTT.